Below, 29 T cell receptor beta chains from the same sample are listed, as sequenced in a study of blood T cells in healthy people across ages. Primed by a sample-barcoded 5' primer and a J-beta primer mix, a second PCR proceeded for about 7 to 11 cycles. TCRdb fed the 5' RACE reads into MiXCR, producing one record per CDR3 protein. The sample contains hundreds of thousands of distinct CDR3 sequences, approximately 51% of which appear only once. Sequenced material: blood. These receptors all stem from a man aged 55 to 70 in good health.

The chain has TRBV7-2 and TRBJ2-7, with 7 bases matching TRBD1. CDR3 length equals 11 residues. The V and J ends lost 11 bases and 6 bases, in that order; junction bases with no gene match: 7. Germline CDR1 and CDR2: SGHTA and FQGNSA. CDR3 DNA: TGTGCCGGACAAACAGGGGTCGAGCAGTACTTC. Translation gives CAGQTGVEQYF.

This clonotype was detected only once. The gene calls are TRBV2 and TRBJ2-1; the match to TRBD2 covers 10 bases. Losses at the gene ends were 4 bases for V and 5 bases for J; bases not matched to a gene: 5. The CDR3 is 15 amino acids. In germline, CDR1 is SNHLY, CDR2 FYNNEI. The CDR3 DNA is TGTGCCAGCAGTGGAGCGGGAGGGCTCGACAATGAGCAGTTCTTC. This codes for CASSGAGGLDNEQFF. Looking up the rest from reference TRBV2 and TRBJ2-1 gives the full variable domain: EPEVTQTPSHQVTQMGQEVILRCVPISNHLYFYWYRQILGQKVEFLVSFYNNEISEKSEIFDDQFSVERPDGSNFTLKIRSTKLEDSAMYFCASSGAGGLDNEQFFGPGTRLTVL.

The chain is built from TRBV7-2 and TRBJ2-5; 8 positions agree with TRBD1. The J call may be wrong; the DNA end is better matched by TRBJ2-7. The germline V gene encodes CDR1 SGHTA and CDR2 FQGNSA. This CDR3 is 14 amino acids long. As DNA, the CDR3 is TGTGCCAGCAGTAATTGGGGGACAGGTGGCGAGCAGTACTTC. It encodes CASSNWGTGGEQYF.

The V call is TRBV10-1, the J call TRBJ2-1, with D uncertain. V lost 5 bases to trimming and J lost 7 bases, with 12 bases between them. This CDR3 comprises 13 residues. Germline V gene sequence: CDR1 WNHNN, CDR2 SYGVQD (reference sequence). CDR3 nucleotides: TGCGCCAGCAGTTTGACCCTCGGGAATGAGCAGTTCTTC. Residues: CASSLTLGNEQFF.

The chain combines TRBV2 with TRBJ2-4, with unresolved D. The tail of the sequence fits TRBJ2-7 better, so the J call may be wrong. In germline, CDR1 is SNHLY, CDR2 FYNNEI. This CDR3 is built from 11 residues. The CDR3 protein is CASSARYEQYF. The CDR3 DNA follows: TGTGCCAGCAGTGCTCGGTACGAGCAGTACTTC.

The chain combines TRBV4-2 with TRBJ1-2; 7 positions match TRBD1. CDR1 and CDR2 from the germline V gene are LGHNA and YNFKEQ. The CDR3 has 16 residues. The ends lost 1 base at V and 3 bases at J; junction bases unmatched: 8. The CDR3 here is CASSQAAGGLDYGYTF. As DNA, the CDR3 is TGTGCCAGCAGCCAAGCGGCAGGGGGATTGGACTATGGCTACACCTTC.

Only a few counts were recorded for this clonotype. J is TRBJ1-4 and V is TRBV4-1; D is uncertain. Germline values: CDR1 MGHRA, CDR2 YSYEKL. The CDR3 consists of 15 residues. Trimming removed 0 bases from V and 3 bases from J, with 8 bases in between. As DNA, the CDR3 is TGCGCCAGCAGCCAAGAGAGACGAGCTAATGAAAAACTGTTTTTT. Its protein product is CASSQERRANEKLFF.

The chain carries TRBV3-1 and TRBJ2-5; D is perhaps TRBD1 (6 bases). TRBJ2-7 explains the end of the DNA better; the J call may be wrong. The germline V gene encodes CDR1 LGHDT and CDR2 YNNKEL (reference sequence). The CDR3 is 15 residues long. The CDR3 DNA is TGTGCCAGCAGTACTCACAATCAGGGGTTGGACGAGCAGTACTTC. Translated, it gives CASSTHNQGLDEQYF.

This chain joins TRBV13 and TRBJ1-2, with D perhaps TRBD1 (6 bases). The CDR3 extends over 16 amino acids. CDR1 and CDR2 (germline): PRHDT, FYEKMQ (reference sequence). Trimming pared 6 bases from V and 3 bases from J, leaving 20 bases between. CDR3 DNA: TGTGCCAGCAGGGGGGGGCCAGGGGCAAGAGACTATGGCTACACCTTC. Its protein product is CASRGGPGARDYGYTF.

This clonotype was seen ten or more times. A clone one base away is much larger, so this may be a read error. The J gene is TRBJ2-5, the V gene TRBV11-2; 11 bases are shared with TRBD2. CDR1 and CDR2 (germline): SGHAT, FQNNGV. The J segment lost 11 bases and the V segment lost 7 bases, leaving 12 bases of the junction unmatched. This CDR3 comprises 14 residues. This chain's CDR3 is CASTRLAGYNEQYF. DNA for the CDR3: TGTGCCAGCACCCGACTAGCGGGGTACAATGAGCAGTACTTC.

V gene TRBV30 combines with J gene TRBJ2-4, with D uncertain. Trimming stripped 0 bases from V and 0 bases from J, with 12 bases between. The CDR3 is 16 amino acids. Germline loops: CDR1 GTSNPN, CDR2 SVGIG (reference sequence). The CDR3 loop is CAWSVTGALAKNIQYF. In DNA form, the CDR3 reads TGTGCCTGGAGTGTAACCGGTGCGCTAGCCAAAAACATTCAGTACTTC.

The chain carries TRBV7-6 and TRBJ2-5; D remains ambiguous. Looked up from germline, CDR1 is SGHVS and CDR2 is FNYEAQ. This CDR3 spans 14 amino acids. Trimming left V 4 bases short and J 5 bases short, with 14 bases between. This CDR3 reads CASSSTPTAETQYF. For the CDR3, the DNA is TGTGCCAGCAGCTCAACCCCAACCGCGGAGACCCAGTACTTC.

The rearrangement uses TRBV28 and TRBJ2-5, with D possibly matching TRBD1 (6 bases). Trimming stripped 2 bases from V and 5 bases from J, with 15 bases between. This CDR3 has 15 residues. The germline V gene has CDR1 MDHEN and CDR2 SYDVKM. The CDR3 spells CASSLGRGRYETQYF. CDR3 DNA sequence: TGTGCCAGCAGTTTAGGCAGGGGACGGTATGAGACCCAGTACTTC.

This clonotype came up a few times. Just one base apart from a much larger clone, this may be a read error. V and J are TRBV9 and TRBJ2-7, with D perhaps TRBD1 (6 bases). V lost 7 bases, J lost 5 bases, and 19 bases lay in between. Germline values: CDR1 SGDLS, CDR2 YYNGEE. The CDR3 is 14 amino acids. The CDR3 loop reads CASSHSGQTDEQYF. The CDR3 region has the DNA TGTGCCAGCTCCCACTCGGGACAAACCGACGAGCAGTACTTC.

V is TRBV10-3 and J is TRBJ2-5; the D is unclear. V dropped 8 bases and J dropped 5 bases, with 12 bases sitting between them. The CDR3 has 12 residues. In germline, CDR1 is ENHRY, CDR2 SYGVKD. This CDR3 is CAIPPKEETQYF. CDR3 in DNA: TGTGCCATCCCCCCCAAGGAGGAGACCCAGTACTTC.

The chain employs TRBV6-1 and TRBJ2-7, with a possible D match to TRBD1 (6 bases). This CDR3 contains 13 residues. The germline CDR1 and CDR2 sequences are MNHNS and SASEGT. With 6 bases removed from V and 3 bases from J, the gap between germline ends came to 12 bases. CDR3 in DNA: TGTGCCAGCAGCGTAGGACAGATCTACGAGCAGTACTTC. Amino acid sequence: CASSVGQIYEQYF.

The chain combines TRBV29-1 with TRBJ2-1; D is unclear. The CDR3 extends over 11 amino acids. Germline CDR1 and CDR2: SQVTM and ANQGSEA. Trimming left V 8 bases short and J 4 bases short, with 9 bases between. CDR3 in amino acids: CSIRLYNEQFF. The DNA of the CDR3 is TGCAGCATCCGACTTTACAATGAGCAGTTCTTC.

There are many counts of this clonotype. The gene calls are TRBV11-3 and TRBJ2-7, with TRBD2 identical over 7 bases. J was trimmed by 3 bases and V by 3 bases; bases with no gene match: 2. This CDR3 region has 13 residues. The germline CDR1 and CDR2 sequences are SGHNT and YENEEA. The DNA of the CDR3 is TGTGCCAGCAGCTTGGCTAGCGGCTACGAGCAGTACTTC. Protein sequence: CASSLASGYEQYF.

V gene TRBV20-1 combines with J gene TRBJ1-2, with D perhaps TRBD1 (6 bases). The V gene's germline CDR1 is DFQATT and CDR2 SNEGSKA (reference sequence). The CDR3 is 15 amino acids. Trimming shortened V by 5 bases and J by 4 bases, and 20 bases separated the two germline ends. CDR3 sequence reads: CSAPWQGSGAYGYTF. Here the CDR3 DNA reads TGCAGTGCTCCTTGGCAGGGGTCGGGGGCCTATGGCTACACCTTC.

This clonotype appeared a few times. This chain uses TRBV4-2 with TRBJ1-4; D is ambiguous. This CDR3 is 13 amino acids long. Germline V CDR1 and CDR2: LGHNA, YNFKEQ. V was clipped by 0 bases and J by 12 bases, with 11 bases between them. Here the CDR3 reads CASSQDDILELFF. The CDR3 bases are TGTGCCAGCAGCCAAGATGACATTCTTGAACTGTTTTTT.

There are a few counts of this clonotype. The chain links TRBV12-5 to TRBJ2-3; 8 bases line up with TRBD2. CDR1 and CDR2 from the germline V gene are LGHNT and FRNRAP. V lost 7 bases to trimming and J lost 3 bases; unmatched junction nucleotides: 9. The CDR3 contains 15 residues. In DNA, the CDR3 is TGTGCTAGTGCCCCGGGGGGGGCCAGAACAGATACGCAGTATTTT. It yields the protein CASAPGGARTDTQYF.

V usage is TRBV29-1 and J usage is TRBJ2-1; 13 nucleotides agree with TRBD2. Germline V gene data show CDR1 as SQVTM and CDR2 as ANQGSEA. V shed 6 bases and J 12 bases; nucleotides not matched to a gene: 11. The CDR3 loop spans 14 amino acids. The CDR3 nucleotides read TGCAGCGTAACGGGACTAGCGGGACAGGGCGGGCAGTTCTTC. Its translation: CSVTGLAGQGGQFF.

V is TRBV20-1 and J is TRBJ2-4, with 8 bases that match TRBD1. Germline assignment: CDR1 DFQATT and CDR2 SNEGSKA (reference sequence). The V and J ends lost 5 bases and 1 base, in that order; junction bases with no gene match: 13. The CDR3 runs to 17 residues. In DNA, the CDR3 is TGCAGTGCTCCGGGAAAGGACAGGGCCACCGCCAAAAACATTCAGTACTTC. Amino acids: CSAPGKDRATAKNIQYF.

Comments on this clonotype: This clone may be a read error of a much larger clone one base away. This chain links TRBV7-2 with TRBJ2-7, with D tentatively TRBD1 or TRBD2 (5 bases each). The CDR3 length is 14 residues. Germline V gene sequence: CDR1 SGHTA, CDR2 FQGNSA. The CDR3 sequence is CASSVAGALDEQYF. CDR3 nucleotides: TGTGCCAGCAGCGTAGCCGGGGCTCTGGACGAGCAGTACTTC.

V gene TRBV20-1 combines with J gene TRBJ2-7; D possibly matches TRBD1 or TRBD2 (5 bases each). The V end was cut by 3 bases, the J end by 7 bases, with 22 bases between. Germline V CDR1 and CDR2: DFQATT, SNEGSKA (reference sequence). The CDR3 consists of 15 residues. The DNA for the CDR3 is TGCAGTGCTAGTGAAGTCGGGCAGGGACGGAATGAGCAGTACTTC. Its protein product is CSASEVGQGRNEQYF.

This clonotype has ten or more counts. In DNA form, the CDR3 reads TGTGCCAGCAGTTACTCGCCCCAAAGCGGGATTTACAATGAGCAGTTCTTC. Amino acids: CASSYSPQSGIYNEQFF. The rearrangement links TRBV6-6 to TRBJ2-1, with TRBD2 identical over 7 bases. The junction had 9 bases not matched to a gene; V was cut back by 0 bases and J by 4 bases. Germline CDR1 MNHNY, CDR2 SVGAGI (reference sequence). The CDR3 covers 17 residues.

This clonotype was counted only a few times. The CDR3 sequence: CSVEGQGSNEQFF. The CDR3 DNA reads TGCAGCGTTGAAGGGCAGGGGTCCAATGAGCAGTTCTTC. The chain uses TRBV29-1 and TRBJ2-1, with D perhaps TRBD1 (6 bases). The CDR3 runs 13 residues. Trimming pared 1 base from V and 6 bases from J, leaving 10 bases between. Per germline, CDR1 SQVTM and CDR2 ANQGSEA.

Regarding this clonotype: The germline gene is not matched at one end of the junction; a read error may be the cause. This rearrangement joins TRBV14 to TRBJ2-5; no clear D. Germline CDR1 SGHDN, CDR2 FVKESK. The CDR3 runs 13 residues. In DNA form, the CDR3 reads TGTGTCAGCAGCCAAAACAGCCAAGAGACCCAGTACTTC. It is translated as CVSSQNSQETQYF.

This clonotype was recorded a few times. The chain joins TRBV29-1 to TRBJ2-1; 11 positions agree with TRBD1. The CDR3 has 14 amino acids. With V trimmed by 4 bases and J by 6 bases, 5 bases remained unmatched. CDR1 and CDR2 from the germline V gene are SQVTM and ANQGSEA. CDR3 DNA sequence: TGCAGCGTTGCCGGACAGGGGGCCGGCAATGAGCAGTTCTTC. It encodes CSVAGQGAGNEQFF.